A selection of T cell receptor beta chains follows, all from one sample in a study of long-term antiretroviral therapy in people with HIV. Generated by immunoSEQ multiplex PCR, the TCRdb table keeps only in-frame clones and is missing some. This sample has over 15,000 clones; roughly 71% occur once, and the top ten carry 15%. The input for sequencing was unsorted PBMCs, taken about 2.6 years before starting antiretroviral therapy. These receptors all stem from a woman between 50 and 59 years old with HIV. Each CDR3 is given with its conserved first and last residue. The D gene is left open where the match is weak. Size values are once, few and many counts, or a class for expanded clones, and some rows have none.

>TRBJ1-5|-|TRBV7-8|few
CASSLMENQPQHF
TGTGCCAGCAGCTTAATGGAGAATCAGCCCCAGCATTTT
>TRBJ1-2|TRBD1|TRBV28|-
CASSSTRADRIYGYTF
TGTGCCAGCAGTTCCACACGCGCGGACAGGATATATGGCTACACCTTC
>TRBJ1-5|-|TRBV7-2|-
CASSLVLRVGNQPQHF
TGTGCCAGCAGCTTAGTGCTACGGGTCGGCAATCAGCCCCAGCATTTT
>TRBJ1-5|-|TRBV30|-
CACSSTRDLSNQPQHF
TGTGCCTGTTCCTCGACCCGGGACCTAAGCAATCAGCCCCAGCATTTT
>TRBJ2-6|-|TRBV25-1|-
CASSDLQGRSSGANVLTF
TGTGCCAGCAGTGACTTGCAGGGCCGCTCCTCTGGGGCCAACGTCCTGACTTTC
>TRBJ2-1|-|TRBV7-9|-
CASSPGWGNEQFF
TGTGCCAGCAGCCCTGGGTGGGGCAATGAGCAGTTCTTC
>TRBJ2-3|TRBD2|TRBV9|-
CASSGLAGGTDTQYF
TGTGCCAGCAGCGGCCTAGCGGGGGGGACAGATACGCAGTATTTT
>TRBJ1-1|-|TRBV14|-
CASSQAWQGPAFF
TGTGCCAGCAGCCAAGCGTGGCAGGGCCCGGCTTTCTTT
>TRBJ1-2|-|TRBV5-6|few
CASSLVGKDYGYTF
TGTGCCAGCAGCTTGGTAGGGAAAGACTATGGCTACACCTTC
>TRBJ2-3|-|TRBV7-9|-
CASSLVVLDADTQYF
TGTGCCAGCAGCTTAGTGGTTCTAGACGCAGATACGCAGTATTTT
>TRBJ1-5|TRBD1|TRBV2|few
CASSFSGQANQPQHF
TGTGCCAGCAGTTTTTCGGGACAGGCCAATCAGCCCCAGCATTTT
>TRBJ2-3|-|TRBV11-2|-
CASSLVGPRTDTQYF
TGTGCCAGCAGCTTAGTGGGACCTCGCACAGATACGCAGTATTTT
>TRBJ2-5|-|TRBV11-2|few
CASSLLRETQYF
TGTGCCAGCAGCTTACTCAGGGAGACCCAGTACTTC
>TRBJ1-4|-|TRBV2|-
CASSGARGTLGEKLFF
TGTGCCAGCAGTGGAGCCCGGGGAACCCTGGGGGAAAAACTGTTTTTT
>TRBJ1-5|TRBD1|TRBV5-1|-
CASSPGQGGAQPQHF
TGCGCCAGCAGCCCGGGACAGGGAGGGGCCCAGCCCCAGCATTTT
>TRBJ1-5|-|TRBV5-1|-
CASSEGHPNQPQHF
TGCGCCAGCAGCGAGGGACATCCCAATCAGCCCCAGCATTTT
>TRBJ1-1|-|TRBV19|-
CASSMGQLESFF
TGTGCCAGTAGTATGGGCCAGTTGGAATCTTTCTTT
>TRBJ1-2|TRBD1|TRBV6-1|-
CASSEGPGQGYGYTF
TGTGCCAGCAGTGAAGGGCCGGGACAGGGTTATGGCTACACCTTC
>TRBJ1-2|TRBD1|TRBV15|-
CATSRGDSHDPYGYTF
TGTGCCACCAGCAGAGGGGACAGCCACGACCCCTATGGCTACACCTTC
>TRBJ1-1|TRBD1|TRBV7-9|-
CASSSRQGRNTEAFF
TGTGCCAGCAGCTCTCGACAGGGTCGGAACACTGAAGCTTTCTTT
>TRBJ2-1|-|TRBV2|-
CASSERNEQFF
TGTGCCAGCAGTGAAAGGAACGAGCAGTTCTTC
>TRBJ1-6|TRBD1|TRBV19|-
CASSSSAGTGVGINSPLHF
TGTGCCAGTAGTTCATCCGCCGGGACAGGGGTTGGGATCAATTCACCCCTCCACTTT
>TRBJ1-4|-|TRBV29-1|-
CSVGNEKLFF
TGCAGCGTGGGTAATGAAAAACTGTTTTTT
>TRBJ2-7|-|TRBV5-1|few
CASSLEGRAGADEQYF
TGCGCCAGCAGCTTGGAGGGTCGGGCGGGGGCTGACGAGCAGTACTTC
>TRBJ1-5|-|TRBV11-2|-
CASSSGYSNQPQHF
TGTGCCAGCAGCTCAGGATATAGCAATCAGCCCCAGCATTTT
>TRBJ2-7|-|TRBV7-2|-
CASSFTETYEQYF
TGTGCCAGCAGCTTCACAGAAACCTACGAGCAGTACTTC
>TRBJ2-1|TRBD2|TRBV6-5|-
CASSSRTSPPYNEQFF
TGTGCCAGCAGTTCCCGGACTAGTCCTCCCTACAATGAGCAGTTCTTC
>TRBJ1-4|TRBD1|TRBV4-1|-
CASSQDRRQGGRGNEKLFF
TGCGCCAGCAGCCAAGATCGGCGGCAGGGGGGAAGAGGTAATGAAAAACTGTTTTTT
>TRBJ1-5|TRBD1|TRBV19|-
CASSNRGAQPQHF
TGTGCCAGTAGTAACAGGGGAGCTCAGCCCCAGCATTTT
>TRBJ2-7|TRBD1|TRBV5-1|-
CASSLRQGAYEQYF
TGCGCCAGCAGCTTAAGACAGGGGGCCTACGAGCAGTACTTC
>TRBJ1-1|TRBD1|TRBV5-1|-
CASSLGTDNTEAFF
TGCGCCAGCAGCTTAGGGACAGACAACACTGAAGCTTTCTTT
>TRBJ2-1|TRBD2|TRBV9|once
CASSPSGGESYNEQFF
TGTGCCAGCAGTCCATCGGGGGGGGAGTCTTACAATGAGCAGTTCTTC
>TRBJ2-3|TRBD2|TRBV14|-
CASSPVGRGATDTQYF
TGTGCCAGCAGCCCGGTCGGGCGGGGGGCCACAGATACGCAGTATTTT
>TRBJ1-3|-|TRBV30|-
CAWSVQGNTIYF
TGTGCCTGGAGTGTACAAGGAAACACCATATATTTT
>TRBJ2-2|-|TRBV11-2|-
CASSLVPGGVGGELFF
TGTGCCAGCAGCTTAGTACCGGGCGGGGTCGGCGGGGAGCTGTTTTTT
>TRBJ2-5|-|TRBV19|-
CASSIEGRAKGETQYF
TGTGCCAGTAGTATAGAGGGCAGGGCCAAGGGAGAGACCCAGTACTTC
>TRBJ1-1|-|TRBV21-1|-
CASSKEWPQGTAGEAFF
TGTGCCAGCAGCAAAGAATGGCCGCAAGGGACGGCTGGTGAAGCTTTCTTT